This TCR beta chain appears in the sequencing data of a study of regulatory T cells in long-lasting Graves disease. The time point was: persistent/refractory GD, antithyroid drugs over 5 years with positive TRAb. PBMCs provided the RNA from which the TCR library was made. Germline CDR1 is ENHRY and CDR2 is SYGVKD. V lost 3 bases to trimming and J lost 6 bases; unmatched junction nucleotides: 4. The CDR3 has 14 residues. This clonotype has just a few counts. Arm-PCR with iRepertoire HTBI primers amplified the CDR3 regions for these TCR beta libraries. Via MiXCR, TCRdb re-called the multiplex PCR reads, giving one row per CDR3 protein. The table shows roughly 500,000 distinct CDR3 sequences, with about 22% occurring only once.

The chain links TRBV10-3 to TRBJ2-2, with 7 positions matching TRBD1. This TCR derives from a female donor with Graves disease. The sample here was peripheral blood mononuclear cells (PBMCs), taken when the disease was refractory, from a patient treated with antithyroid drugs. The CDR3 region is CAISEITGAGELFF. The CDR3 region has the DNA TGTGCCATCAGTGAAATAACAGGGGCCGGGGAGCTGTTTTTT.